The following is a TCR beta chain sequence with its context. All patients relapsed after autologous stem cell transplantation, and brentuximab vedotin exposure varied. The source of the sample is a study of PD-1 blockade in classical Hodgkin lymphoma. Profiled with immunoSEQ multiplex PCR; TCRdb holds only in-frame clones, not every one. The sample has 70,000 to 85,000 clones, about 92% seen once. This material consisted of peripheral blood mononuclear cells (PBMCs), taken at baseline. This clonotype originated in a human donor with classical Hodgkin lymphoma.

The CDR3 DNA sequence: TGTGCCAGCAGCTCACCTAGCGGGAGACGCGACAATGAGCAGTTCTTC. This encodes CASSSPSGRRDNEQFF. The chain employs TRBV7-2 and TRBJ2-1, with TRBD2 identical over 10 bases. Germline V gene lookup returns CDR1 SGHTA and CDR2 FQGNSA. CDR3 length: 16 amino acids. Unmatched junction bases numbered 8, after V lost 4 bases and J lost 5 bases.